The entry that follows covers one TCR beta chain sequence. What it binds is not known. This entry comes from a study of cytomegalovirus exposure and HLA in healthy donors. Study results and limitations: There were a few CMV-associated chains whose specificity for CMV antigens was confirmed in vitro.

Only in-frame clones appear in the TCRdb table, and some are missing; sequencing was by immunoSEQ multiplex PCR. The sample has 50,000 to 65,000 clones, roughly 94% seen once. CDR1 is SGHRS, CDR2 YFSETQ, per germline. With 4 bases removed from V and 4 bases from J, the gap between germline ends came to 14 bases. The CDR3 has 14 amino acids. The sequence derives from a woman between 18 and 29 years old in good health and CMV-seropositive. The sample comprised PBMCs. This chain connects TRBV5-1 to TRBJ1-1; D remains unclear. The CDR3 DNA reads TGCGCCAGCAGCGCCTGGTCCCGGGGCACTGAAGCTTTCTTT. Its protein product is CASSAWSRGTEAFF.